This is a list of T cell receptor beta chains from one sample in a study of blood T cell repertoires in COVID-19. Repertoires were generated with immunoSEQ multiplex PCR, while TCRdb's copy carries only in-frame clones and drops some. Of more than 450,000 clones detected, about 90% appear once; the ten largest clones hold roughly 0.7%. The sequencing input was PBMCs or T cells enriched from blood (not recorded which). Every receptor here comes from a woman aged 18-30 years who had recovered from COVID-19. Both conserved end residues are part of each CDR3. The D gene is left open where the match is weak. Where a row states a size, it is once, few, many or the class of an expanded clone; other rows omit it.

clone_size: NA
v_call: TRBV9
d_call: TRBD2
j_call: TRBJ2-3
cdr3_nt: TGTGCCAGCAGCGTCGGGAGCGGGGGGGCCACAGATACGCAGTATTTT
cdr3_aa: CASSVGSGGATDTQYF

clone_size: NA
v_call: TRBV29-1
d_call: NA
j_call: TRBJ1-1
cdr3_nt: TGCAGCGTCGTAGGGGCTAGCACTGAAGCTTTCTTT
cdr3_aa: CSVVGASTEAFF

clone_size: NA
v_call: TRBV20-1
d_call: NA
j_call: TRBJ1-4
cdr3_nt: TGCAGTGCTAGTCCCTCAATGACAGGAAATGAAAAACTGTTTTTT
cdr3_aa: CSASPSMTGNEKLFF

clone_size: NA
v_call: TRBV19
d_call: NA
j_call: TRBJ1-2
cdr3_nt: TGTGCCAGTAATACCGGGCAAAATCTAGCCCACACCTTC
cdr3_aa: CASNTGQNLAHTF

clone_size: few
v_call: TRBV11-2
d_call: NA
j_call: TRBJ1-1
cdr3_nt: TGTGCCAGCAGCCGGACTCAGGGGTACGGAACTGAAGCTTTCTTT
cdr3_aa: CASSRTQGYGTEAFF

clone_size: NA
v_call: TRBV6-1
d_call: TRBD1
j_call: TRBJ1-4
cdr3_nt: TGTGCCACACGGACAGGGGAGGTGACTAATGAAAAACTGTTTTTT
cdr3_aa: CATRTGEVTNEKLFF

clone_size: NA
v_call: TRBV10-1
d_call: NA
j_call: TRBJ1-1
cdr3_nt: TGCGCCAGCAGTGAGACAGGTAACACTGAAGCTTTCTTT
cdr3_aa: CASSETGNTEAFF

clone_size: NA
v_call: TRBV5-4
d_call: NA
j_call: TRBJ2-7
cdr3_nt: TGTGCCAGCAGCGCACCGGGGGGCGCTGGAGTCTACGAGCAGTACTTC
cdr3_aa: CASSAPGGAGVYEQYF

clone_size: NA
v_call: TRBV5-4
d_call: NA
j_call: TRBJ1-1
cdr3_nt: TGTGCCAGCAGCTTGGCAGGGAGGACCAGGGACACTGAAGCTTTCTTT
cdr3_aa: CASSLAGRTRDTEAFF

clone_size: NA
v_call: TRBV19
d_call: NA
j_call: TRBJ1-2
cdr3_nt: TGTGCCAGTAGTGATACACGTGGTGGCTACACCTTC
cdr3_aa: CASSDTRGGYTF

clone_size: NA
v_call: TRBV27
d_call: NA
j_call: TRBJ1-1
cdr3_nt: TGTGCCAGCAGTCCAACAGGGTACACTGAAGCTTTCTTT
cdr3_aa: CASSPTGYTEAFF

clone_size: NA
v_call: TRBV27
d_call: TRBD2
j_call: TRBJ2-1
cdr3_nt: TGTGCCAGCAGTCGGGGGGGTGGTGAGCAGTTCTTC
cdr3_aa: CASSRGGGEQFF

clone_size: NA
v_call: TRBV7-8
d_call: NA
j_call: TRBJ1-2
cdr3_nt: TGTGCCAGCAGCTTTCAGGGGTATGGCTACACCTTC
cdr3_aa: CASSFQGYGYTF

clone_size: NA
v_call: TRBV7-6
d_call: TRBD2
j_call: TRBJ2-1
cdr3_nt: TGTGCCAGCAGCCCAAACCCGACTAGCGACCACAATGAGCAGTTCTTC
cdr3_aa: CASSPNPTSDHNEQFF

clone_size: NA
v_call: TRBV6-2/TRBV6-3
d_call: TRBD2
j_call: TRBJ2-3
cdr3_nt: TGTGCCAGCAGTTCCGCACTAGCGCGCAGCACAGATACGCAGTATTTT
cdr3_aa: CASSSALARSTDTQYF

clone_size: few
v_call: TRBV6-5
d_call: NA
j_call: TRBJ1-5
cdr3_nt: TGTGCCATCGCCCCCCTCGCGGAGATGAGTCAGCCCCAGCATTTT
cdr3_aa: CAIAPLAEMSQPQHF

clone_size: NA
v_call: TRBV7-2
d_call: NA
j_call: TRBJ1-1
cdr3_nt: TGTGCCAGCAGCTTCAACAGGGATGGGAAAGCTTTCTTT
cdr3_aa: CASSFNRDGKAFF

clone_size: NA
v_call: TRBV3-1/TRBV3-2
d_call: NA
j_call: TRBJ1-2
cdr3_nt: TGTGCCAGCAGCCAAGAAATTGGAGCGGACGGCCTGGGGGGCTACACCTTC
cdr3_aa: CASSQEIGADGLGGYTF

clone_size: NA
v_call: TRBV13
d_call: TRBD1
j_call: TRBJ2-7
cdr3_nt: TGTGCCAGCAGCTTAGGACAGGGGGCCTACGAGCAGTACTTC
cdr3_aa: CASSLGQGAYEQYF

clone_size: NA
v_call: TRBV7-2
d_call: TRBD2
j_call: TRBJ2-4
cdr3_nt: TGTGCCAGCAGCTTCAAAACTAGCGGGGGGGTAGCCAAAAACATTCAGTACTTC
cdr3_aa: CASSFKTSGGVAKNIQYF

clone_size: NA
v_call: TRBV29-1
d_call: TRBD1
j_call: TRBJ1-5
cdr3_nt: TGCAGCGTTGCCGAAGGGGCGCACAGGGGGCCCCAGCATTTT
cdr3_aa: CSVAEGAHRGPQHF

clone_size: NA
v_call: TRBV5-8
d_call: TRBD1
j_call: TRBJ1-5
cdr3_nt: TGTGCCAGCAGCGGAACCGGGACAGGGGGCGAGGCCCAGCATTTT
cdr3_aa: CASSGTGTGGEAQHF

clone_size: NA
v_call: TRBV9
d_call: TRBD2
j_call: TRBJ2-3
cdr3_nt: TGTGCCAGCAGCGTAGGAGCGGGGGGGGTGGATACGCAGTATTTT
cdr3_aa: CASSVGAGGVDTQYF

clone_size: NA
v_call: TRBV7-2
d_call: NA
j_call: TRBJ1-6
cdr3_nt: TGTGCCAGCAGCTTAGGGGCCGGTGGTTCACCCCTCCACTTT
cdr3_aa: CASSLGAGGSPLHF

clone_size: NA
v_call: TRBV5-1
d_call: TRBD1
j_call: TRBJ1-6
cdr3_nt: TGCGCCAGCAGTAACGAGGGGGCATCAGATTCACCCCTCCACTTT
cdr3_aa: CASSNEGASDSPLHF

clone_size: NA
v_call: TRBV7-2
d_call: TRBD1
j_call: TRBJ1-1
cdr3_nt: TGTGCCAGCAGCCCGACAGGGGTGAACACTGAAGCTTTCTTT
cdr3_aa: CASSPTGVNTEAFF

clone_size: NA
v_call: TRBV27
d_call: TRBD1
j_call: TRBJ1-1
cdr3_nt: TGTGCCAGCAGCATCGACAGGGGGAGTCTGGCTTTCTTT
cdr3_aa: CASSIDRGSLAFF

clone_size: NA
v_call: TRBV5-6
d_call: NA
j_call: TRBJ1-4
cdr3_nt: TGTGCCAGCAGCTTGGGCGGGAAGGAAAAACTGTTTTTT
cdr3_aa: CASSLGGKEKLFF

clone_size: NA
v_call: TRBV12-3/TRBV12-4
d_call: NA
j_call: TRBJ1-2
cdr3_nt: TGTGCCAGCAGTTTTGGCTGGAACTATGGCTACACCTTC
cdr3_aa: CASSFGWNYGYTF